The clone carrying this T cell receptor (beta chain) showed up just a few times. Its antigen is not identified. This entry is derived from a study of cytomegalovirus exposure and HLA in healthy donors. About the study: A previous analysis identified around 120 million unique TCR beta sequences derived from around 200 million T cells. Findings and caveats of the study: A cluster of highly shared sequence variants was likely a sequencing artifact. Among TCR beta chains of equal frequency, HLA-associated ones were more clonally expanded in a later analysis.

The PCR ran on 60 Vbeta and 13 Jbeta primers. The table came from immunoSEQ multiplex PCR; TCRdb's copy has only in-frame clones and leaves some out. This sample yields roughly 160,000 clones, of which roughly 80% are seen a single time; about 0.39% belongs to the top ten. The TCR was taken from a boy younger than 10 in good health and CMV-seronegative. Specimen: PBMCs.

The CDR3 bases are TGTGCCAGCAACCCGAGAGGGCAGAATGAGCAGTTCTTC. Translated, it gives CASNPRGQNEQFF. The rearrangement joins TRBV6-6 to TRBJ2-1; D might be TRBD2 (5 bases). V gave up 7 bases and J gave up 7 bases, with 14 bases separating them. This CDR3 has 13 residues. CDR1 is MNHNY, CDR2 SVGAGI, per germline (reference sequence).